This T cell receptor (beta chain) comes out of a study of shared T cell receptors in the human thymus. TCRdb's table, derived via immunoSEQ multiplex PCR, lists solely in-frame clones and lacks some. Of 630,000 or so clones listed, around 87% are singletons. This clone was seen only once. Germline V lookup: CDR1 WSHSY, CDR2 SAAADI. This CDR3 comprises 13 residues. V trimming: 10 bases; J trimming: 7 bases; junction bases outside the gene matches: 7. These data were likewise used in another study, on human thymus T cells. That work adds: Resections that were taken during corrective heart surgery supplied the thymus tissue. Both thymic and peripheral blood repertoires showed apparently biased V and J usage.

The source of this sequence is a boy younger than two with a congenital heart defect. The source material was thymocytes. The chain recombines TRBV10-2 with TRBJ2-7; 13 bases map to TRBD2. In DNA, the CDR3 is TGCGCCACCTTCGGACTAGCGGGAGTGGAGCAGTACTTC. Translating gives CATFGLAGVEQYF.